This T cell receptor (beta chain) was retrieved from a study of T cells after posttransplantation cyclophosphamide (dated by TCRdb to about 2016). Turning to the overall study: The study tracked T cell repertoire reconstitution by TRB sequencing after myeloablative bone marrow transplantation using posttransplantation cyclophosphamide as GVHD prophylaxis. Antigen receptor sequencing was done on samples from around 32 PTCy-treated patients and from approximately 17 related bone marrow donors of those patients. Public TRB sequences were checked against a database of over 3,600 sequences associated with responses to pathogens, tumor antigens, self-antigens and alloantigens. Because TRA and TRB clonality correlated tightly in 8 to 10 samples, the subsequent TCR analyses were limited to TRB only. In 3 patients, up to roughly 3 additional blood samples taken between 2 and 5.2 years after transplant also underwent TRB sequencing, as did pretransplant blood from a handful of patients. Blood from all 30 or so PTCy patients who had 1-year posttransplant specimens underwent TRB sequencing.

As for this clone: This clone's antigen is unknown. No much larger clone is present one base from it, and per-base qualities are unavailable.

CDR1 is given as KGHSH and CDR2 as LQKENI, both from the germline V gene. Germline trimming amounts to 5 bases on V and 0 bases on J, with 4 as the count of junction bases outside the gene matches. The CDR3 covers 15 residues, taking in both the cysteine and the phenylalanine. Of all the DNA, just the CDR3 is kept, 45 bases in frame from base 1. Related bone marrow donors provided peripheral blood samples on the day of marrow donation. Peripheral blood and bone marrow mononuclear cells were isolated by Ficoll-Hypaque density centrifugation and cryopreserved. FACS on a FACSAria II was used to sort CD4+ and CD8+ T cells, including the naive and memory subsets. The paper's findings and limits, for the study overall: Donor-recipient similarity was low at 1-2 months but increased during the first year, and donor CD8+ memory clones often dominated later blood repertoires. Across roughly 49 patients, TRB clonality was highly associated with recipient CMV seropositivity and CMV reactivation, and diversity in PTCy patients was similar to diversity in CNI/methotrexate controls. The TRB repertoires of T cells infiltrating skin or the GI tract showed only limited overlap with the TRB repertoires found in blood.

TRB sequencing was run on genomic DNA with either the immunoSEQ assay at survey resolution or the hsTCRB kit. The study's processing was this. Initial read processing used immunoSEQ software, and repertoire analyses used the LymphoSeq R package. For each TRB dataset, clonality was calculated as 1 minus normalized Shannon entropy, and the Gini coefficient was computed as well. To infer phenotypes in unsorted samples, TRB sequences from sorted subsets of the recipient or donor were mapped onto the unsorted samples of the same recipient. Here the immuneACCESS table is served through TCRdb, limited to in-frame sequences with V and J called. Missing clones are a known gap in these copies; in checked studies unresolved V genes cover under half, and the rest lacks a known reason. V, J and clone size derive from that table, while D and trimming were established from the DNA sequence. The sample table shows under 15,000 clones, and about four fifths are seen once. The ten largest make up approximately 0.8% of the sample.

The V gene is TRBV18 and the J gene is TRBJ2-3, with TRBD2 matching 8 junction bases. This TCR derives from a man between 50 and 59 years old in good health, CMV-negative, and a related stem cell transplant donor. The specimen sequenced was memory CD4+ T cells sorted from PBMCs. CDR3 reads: CASSRASGSTDTQYF. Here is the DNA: TGTGCCAGCTCAAGGGCTAGCGGGAGCACAGATACGCAGTATTTT.